These 23 T cell receptor beta chains were sequenced from one sample in a study of cytomegalovirus exposure and HLA in healthy donors (dated by TCRdb to 2016 to 2017). The protocol used for the library was the immunoSEQ multiplex PCR assay. The multiplex PCR relied on a mix of 60 forward primers for TCR Vbeta segments and 13 reverse primers for TCR Jbeta segments. Held by TCRdb, this immuneACCESS table contains in-frame sequences only and omits some clones. Under half of the omission traces to an unresolved V gene where checked; the cause of the rest is unknown. The sample data list 100,000 to 150,000 clones, and about 82% of these were observed just once. Of the sample, less than 6.5% falls within the top ten clones. Sequences were obtained from PBMCs. The receptors come from a man aged 25 to 40 in good health and CMV-seronegative.

The chain employs TRBV5-8 and TRBJ2-1, with D maybe TRBD1 (5 bases). CDR3 length: 14 amino acids. Trimming took off 0 bases at V and 6 bases at J, with 10 bases between the two ends. Per the germline V gene, CDR1 is SGHTS and CDR2 is YDEGEE. The CDR3 spells CASSLEGRANEQFF. Written as DNA, the CDR3 is TGTGCCAGCAGCTTGGAAGGCAGGGCCAATGAGCAGTTCTTC.

The chain is built from TRBV28 and TRBJ2-7, with D perhaps TRBD1 (6 bases). Per germline, CDR1 MDHEN and CDR2 SYDVKM. Deletions cut 4 bases from V and 3 bases from J, with 10 bases between. The CDR3 totals 13 residues. CDR3: CASSSRQVYEQYF. CDR3 DNA sequence: TGTGCCAGCAGTTCCCGACAGGTCTACGAGCAGTACTTC.

The rearrangement joins TRBV7-2 to TRBJ2-1; TRBD2 aligns across 9 bases. Losses at the gene ends were 2 bases for V and 5 bases for J; bases not matched to a gene: 4. The CDR3 consists of 15 residues. CDR1 is SGHTA and CDR2 is FQGNSA in the germline V gene. CDR3: CASSLYPSGNNEQFF. CDR3 nucleotide sequence: TGTGCCAGCAGCTTATATCCTAGCGGGAACAATGAGCAGTTCTTC.

The V call is TRBV4-3, the J call TRBJ2-7, with TRBD1 as a possible D gene (6 bases). The V gene's germline CDR1 is LGHNA and CDR2 YSLEER. V shed 3 bases and J shed 2 bases, with 8 bases lying between them. The CDR3 totals 13 residues. The CDR3 here is CASSQDRTYEQYF. CDR3 sequence (DNA): TGCGCCAGCAGCCAGGACAGAACCTACGAGCAGTACTTC.

V and J are TRBV28 and TRBJ2-7; maybe TRBD1 (6 bases). Trimming left V 6 bases short and J 4 bases short, with 10 bases between. This CDR3 is 12 amino acids long. Germline lookup yields CDR1 MDHEN and CDR2 SYDVKM. The CDR3 sequence: CASRNTGYEQYF. The CDR3 coding sequence is TGTGCCAGCAGGAATACAGGGTACGAGCAGTACTTC.

This chain joins TRBV7-9 and TRBJ1-1; D might be TRBD1 (5 bases). The CDR3 runs 15 residues. V gave up 1 base and J gave up 3 bases, with 12 bases separating them. From germline, CDR1 is SEHNR and CDR2 FQNEAQ (reference sequence). This CDR3 reads CASSLDEGRYTEAFF. The CDR3 DNA follows: TGTGCCAGCAGCTTAGATGAGGGGAGGTACACTGAAGCTTTCTTT.

The chain links TRBV6-6 to TRBJ2-5; D is uncertain. Trimming shortened V by 0 bases and J by 4 bases, and 9 bases separated the two germline ends. The CDR3 is 14 residues long. Germline V CDR1 and CDR2: MNHNY, SVGAGI (reference sequence). The CDR3 region is CASSYSGRGETQYF. In DNA, the CDR3 is TGTGCCAGCAGTTACTCGGGTCGAGGAGAGACCCAGTACTTC.

The V call is TRBV28, the J call TRBJ1-4; D remains ambiguous. Trimming stripped 1 base from V and 8 bases from J, with 5 bases between. Germline CDR1 MDHEN, CDR2 SYDVKM. CDR3 length: 12 amino acids. The CDR3 DNA sequence: TGTGCCAGCAGTTTATTGAGGGAAAAACTGTTTTTT. The encoded protein is CASSLLREKLFF.

The rearrangement joins TRBV28 to TRBJ2-7; TRBD2 aligns across 10 bases. The trim removed 5 bases at V and 7 bases at J, leaving 14 bases unmatched. Per germline, CDR1 MDHEN and CDR2 SYDVKM. CDR3 size: 16 residues. DNA for the CDR3: TGTGCCAGCAGTCCCAACCACCTAGCGGGGGCTCGAGAGCAGTACTTC. It is translated as CASSPNHLAGAREQYF. Full variable domain (remainder filled in from reference TRBV28 and TRBJ2-7): DVKVTQSSRYLVKRTGEKVFLECVQDMDHENMFWYRQDPGLGLRLIYFSYDVKMKEKGDIPEGYSVSREKKERFSLILESASTNQTSMYLCASSPNHLAGAREQYFGPGTRLTVT.

V is TRBV7-9 and J is TRBJ1-4, with D perhaps TRBD1 (6 bases). This CDR3 is 14 amino acids long. V was cut by 0 bases and J by 4 bases, with 6 bases left in between. Germline V lookup: CDR1 SEHNR, CDR2 FQNEAQ (reference sequence). The DNA for the CDR3 is TGTGCCAGCAGCTTAGCACAGGGTAATGAAAAACTGTTTTTT. The encoded protein is CASSLAQGNEKLFF.

A single count supports this clone. The chain couples TRBV6-1 to TRBJ2-2, with 8 nucleotides matching TRBD1. Germline V gene data show CDR1 as MNHNS and CDR2 as SASEGT. CDR3 length equals 14 residues. V shed 6 bases and J 4 bases; nucleotides not matched to a gene: 4. CDR3 residues: CASRPTGATGELFF. The CDR3, as DNA: TGTGCCAGCAGACCGACAGGGGCCACCGGGGAGCTGTTTTTT.

The rearrangement uses TRBV7-8 and TRBJ1-4; D perhaps matches TRBD1 (6 bases). The V end was cut by 5 bases, the J end by 2 bases, with 12 bases between. This CDR3 has 15 amino acids. Looked up from germline, CDR1 is SGHVS and CDR2 is FQNEAQ. In DNA, the CDR3 is TGTGCCAGCAGCACAGGGTTTGGGACTAATGAAAAACTGTTTTTT. This codes for CASSTGFGTNEKLFF.

This clone was recorded a few times. V gene TRBV18 combines with J gene TRBJ1-1, with D maybe TRBD1 (6 bases). The CDR3 has 15 residues. Germline V CDR1 and CDR2: KGHSH, LQKENI. Deletions cut 2 bases from V and 1 base from J, with 11 bases between. The CDR3 bases are TGTGCCAGCTCACCAACGGTGGACAGGAACACTGAAGCTTTCTTT. This encodes CASSPTVDRNTEAFF.

This chain links TRBV5-1 with TRBJ2-5; 9 bases map to TRBD2. V gave up 3 bases and J gave up 4 bases; unmatched junction bases: 7. This CDR3 has 15 residues. CDR1 is SGHRS and CDR2 is YFSETQ in the germline V gene. In nucleotides, the CDR3 is TGCGCCAGCAGCTCCAATAGCGGGAGAGGAGAGACCCAGTACTTC. Protein: CASSSNSGRGETQYF. The whole variable domain, remainder taken from reference TRBV5-1 and TRBJ2-5, is KAGVTQTPRYLIKTRGQQVTLSCSPISGHRSVSWYQQTPGQGLQFLFEYFSETQRNKGNFPGRFSGRQFSNSRSEMNVSTLELGDSALYLCASSSNSGRGETQYFGPGTRLLVL.

The chain combines TRBV5-8 with TRBJ1-5; possible D gene TRBD1, 5 bases. The germline V gene encodes CDR1 SGHTS and CDR2 YDEGEE. Deletions cut 0 bases from V and 4 bases from J, with 11 bases between. The CDR3 covers 15 residues. The CDR3 region is CASSLAWGGNQPQHF. The CDR3 nucleotides read TGTGCCAGCAGCTTGGCGTGGGGGGGAAATCAGCCCCAGCATTTT.

The chain has TRBV2 and TRBJ2-5; D is ambiguous. Germline values: CDR1 SNHLY, CDR2 FYNNEI. V lost 7 bases to trimming and J lost 1 base, with 16 bases between them. This CDR3 has 15 residues. CDR3 sequence: CASKRGQLIQETQYF. Here the CDR3 DNA reads TGTGCCAGCAAGAGAGGTCAGCTAATCCAAGAGACCCAGTACTTC.

The chain carries TRBV4-3 and TRBJ2-3, with TRBD1 matching 7 bases. CDR3 length: 16 residues. After removal of 0 bases from V and 1 base from J, the junction contained 4 bases not matched to a gene. Germline V lookup: CDR1 LGHNA, CDR2 YSLEER. The CDR3 sequence: CASSQDSGGRTDTQYF. The CDR3 DNA reads TGCGCCAGCAGCCAAGACTCAGGGGGACGCACAGATACGCAGTATTTT.

The rearrangement links TRBV15 to TRBJ2-7, with 8 bases fitting TRBD1. The CDR3 sequence is 13 residues long. V trimming: 5 bases; J trimming: 2 bases; junction bases outside the gene matches: 2. Germline V lookup: CDR1 LNHNV, CDR2 YYDKDF (reference sequence). This chain's CDR3 is CATSGTGTYEQYF. The CDR3 DNA reads as TGTGCCACCAGCGGGACAGGTACCTACGAGCAGTACTTC.

The rearrangement uses TRBV7-2 and TRBJ2-7; D remains ambiguous. The CDR3 is 13 residues long. The germline V and J ends were trimmed by 2 bases and 6 bases, with 11 bases remaining between them. CDR1 is SGHTA, CDR2 FQGNSA, per germline. The CDR3 reads CASSLTGAIEQYF. CDR3 nucleotide sequence: TGTGCCAGCAGCTTAACTGGAGCGATCGAGCAGTACTTC.

This rearrangement joins TRBV2 to TRBJ1-5; D unclear. CDR1 and CDR2 (germline): SNHLY, FYNNEI. The CDR3 is made up of 13 amino acids. V lost 1 base, J lost 5 bases, and 6 bases lay in between. CDR3 DNA: TGTGCCAGCAGTGAAGAGGGAGATCAGCCCCAGCATTTT. It specifies CASSEEGDQPQHF.

The V call is TRBV27, the J call TRBJ1-5; unclear D gene. This CDR3 is 14 amino acids long. The germline V gene encodes CDR1 MNHEY and CDR2 SMNVEV (reference sequence). V lost 3 bases to trimming and J lost 0 bases, with 6 bases between them. CDR3 sequence reads: CASSFGGSNQPQHF. CDR3 nucleotides: TGTGCCAGCAGTTTCGGTGGTAGCAATCAGCCCCAGCATTTT.

The rearrangement links TRBV4-1 to TRBJ2-7, with 10 bases identical to TRBD1. The CDR3 totals 15 residues. With 0 bases clipped from V and 13 bases from J, the junction kept 12 bases outside the gene matches. Germline CDR1 MGHRA, CDR2 YSYEKL. The CDR3: CASSQEGQGIGPFYF. CDR3 DNA sequence: TGCGCCAGCAGCCAAGAGGGACAGGGGATAGGGCCGTTTTACTTC.

The chain recombines TRBV15 with TRBJ2-7; the D is unclear. This CDR3 region has 14 residues. Germline lookup yields CDR1 LNHNV and CDR2 YYDKDF (reference sequence). Trimming cost V 1 base and J 5 bases, with 12 bases left between them. For the CDR3, the DNA is TGTGCCACCAGCAGAGTAGCCTGGAGCCACGAGCAGTACTTC. It encodes CATSRVAWSHEQYF. Drawing the rest from reference TRBV15 and TRBJ2-7, the complete variable domain is DAMVIQNPRYQVTQFGKPVTLSCSQTLNHNVMYWYQQKSSQAPKLLFHYYDKDFNNEADTPDNFQSRRPNTSFCFLDIRSPGLGDTAMYLCATSRVAWSHEQYFGPGTRLTVT.